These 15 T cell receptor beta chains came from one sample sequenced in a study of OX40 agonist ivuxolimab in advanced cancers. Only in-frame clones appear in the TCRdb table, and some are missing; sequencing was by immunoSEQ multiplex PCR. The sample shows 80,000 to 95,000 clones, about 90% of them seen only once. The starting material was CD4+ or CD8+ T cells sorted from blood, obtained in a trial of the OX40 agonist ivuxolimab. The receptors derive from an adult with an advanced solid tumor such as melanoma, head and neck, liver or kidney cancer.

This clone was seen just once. The CDR3 DNA follows: TGTGCCAGCAGCTTAGTAGTGAACACCGGGGAGCTGTTTTTT. Protein product: CASSLVVNTGELFF. The chain combines TRBV11-1 with TRBJ2-2; D unresolved. Germline V gene lookup returns CDR1 SGHAT and CDR2 FQDESV (reference sequence). The CDR3 runs 14 residues. V lost 1 base to trimming and J lost 1 base, with 4 bases between them.

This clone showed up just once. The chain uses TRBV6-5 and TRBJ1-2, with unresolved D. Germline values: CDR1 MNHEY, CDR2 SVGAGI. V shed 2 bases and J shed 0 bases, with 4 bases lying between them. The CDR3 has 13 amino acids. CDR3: CASSYRANYGYTF. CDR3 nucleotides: TGTGCCAGCAGTTACAGGGCTAACTATGGCTACACCTTC.

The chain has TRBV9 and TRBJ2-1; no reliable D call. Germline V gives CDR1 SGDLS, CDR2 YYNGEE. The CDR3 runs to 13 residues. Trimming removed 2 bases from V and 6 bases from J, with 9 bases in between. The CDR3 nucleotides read TGTGCCAGCAGCGTCGGCCAATTCAATGAGCAGTTCTTC. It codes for CASSVGQFNEQFF.

DNA of the CDR3: TGCGCCAGCAGCTTGGTGCTAGCGGGAGACAATGAGCAGTTCTTC. This encodes CASSLVLAGDNEQFF. The V gene is TRBV5-1, the J gene TRBJ2-1, with 10 positions matching TRBD2. The trim removed 0 bases at V and 5 bases at J, leaving 2 bases unmatched. Germline V gene lookup returns CDR1 SGHRS and CDR2 YFSETQ. The CDR3 is 15 amino acids. Variable domain in full (rest from reference TRBV5-1 and TRBJ2-1): KAGVTQTPRYLIKTRGQQVTLSCSPISGHRSVSWYQQTPGQGLQFLFEYFSETQRNKGNFPGRFSGRQFSNSRSEMNVSTLELGDSALYLCASSLVLAGDNEQFFGPGTRLTVL.

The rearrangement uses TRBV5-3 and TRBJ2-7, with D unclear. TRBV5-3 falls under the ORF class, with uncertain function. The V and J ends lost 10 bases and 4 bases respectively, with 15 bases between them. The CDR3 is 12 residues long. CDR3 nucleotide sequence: TGTGCCGGTACGGTCAGTCCATACGAGCAGTACTTC. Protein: CAGTVSPYEQYF.

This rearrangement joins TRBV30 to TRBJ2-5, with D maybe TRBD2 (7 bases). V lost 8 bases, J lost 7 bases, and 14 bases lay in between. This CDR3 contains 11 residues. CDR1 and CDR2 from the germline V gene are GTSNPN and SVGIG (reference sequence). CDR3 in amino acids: CAAGGGGTQYF. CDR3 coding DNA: TGTGCCGCCGGAGGGGGGGGGACCCAGTACTTC.

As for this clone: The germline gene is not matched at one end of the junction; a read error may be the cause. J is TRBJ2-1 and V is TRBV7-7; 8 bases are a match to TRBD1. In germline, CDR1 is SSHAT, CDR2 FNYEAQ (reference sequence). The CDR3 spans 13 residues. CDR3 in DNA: TGTGCTAGCACCTTTACAGGGGGCAATGAGCAGTTCTTC. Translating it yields CASTFTGGNEQFF.

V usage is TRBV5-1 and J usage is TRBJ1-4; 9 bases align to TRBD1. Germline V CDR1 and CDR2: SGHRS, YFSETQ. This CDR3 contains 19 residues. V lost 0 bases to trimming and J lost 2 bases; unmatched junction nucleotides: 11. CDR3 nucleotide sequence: TGCGCCAGCAGCTTGGGGGACAGGGACCGGACATTGACTAATGAAAAACTGTTTTTT. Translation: CASSLGDRDRTLTNEKLFF.

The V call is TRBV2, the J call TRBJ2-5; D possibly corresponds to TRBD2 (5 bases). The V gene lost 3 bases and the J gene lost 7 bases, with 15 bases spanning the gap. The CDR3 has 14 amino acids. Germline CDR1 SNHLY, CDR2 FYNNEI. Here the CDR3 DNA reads TGTGCCAGCAGTGAGGAGGCAGGCTGGGGGACCCAGTACTTC. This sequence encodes CASSEEAGWGTQYF.

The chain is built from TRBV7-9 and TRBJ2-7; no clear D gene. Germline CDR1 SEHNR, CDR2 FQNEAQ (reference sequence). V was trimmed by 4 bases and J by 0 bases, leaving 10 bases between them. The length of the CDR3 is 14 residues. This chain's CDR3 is CASSSDWISYEQYF. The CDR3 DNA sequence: TGTGCCAGCAGCTCCGACTGGATCTCCTACGAGCAGTACTTC.

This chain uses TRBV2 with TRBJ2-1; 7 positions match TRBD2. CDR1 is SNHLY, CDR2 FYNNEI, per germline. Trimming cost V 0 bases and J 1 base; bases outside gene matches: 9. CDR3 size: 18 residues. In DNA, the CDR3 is TGTGCCAGCAGTGAAGCTCGGGCTAGCGGATTGTCCTACAATGAGCAGTTCTTC. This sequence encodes CASSEARASGLSYNEQFF.

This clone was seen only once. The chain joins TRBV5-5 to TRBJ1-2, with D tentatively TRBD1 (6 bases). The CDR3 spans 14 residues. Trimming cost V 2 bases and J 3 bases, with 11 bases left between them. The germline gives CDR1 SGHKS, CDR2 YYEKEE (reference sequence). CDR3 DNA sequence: TGTGCCAGCAGCTTAAGACAGGTGGACTATGGCTACACCTTC. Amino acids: CASSLRQVDYGYTF.

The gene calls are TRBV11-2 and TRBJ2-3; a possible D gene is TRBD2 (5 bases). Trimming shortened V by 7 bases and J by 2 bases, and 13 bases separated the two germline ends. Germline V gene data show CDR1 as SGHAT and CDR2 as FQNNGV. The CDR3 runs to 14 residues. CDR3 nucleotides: TGTGCCAGCAATTCGCGAGGGTCCACAGATACGCAGTATTTT. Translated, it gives CASNSRGSTDTQYF.

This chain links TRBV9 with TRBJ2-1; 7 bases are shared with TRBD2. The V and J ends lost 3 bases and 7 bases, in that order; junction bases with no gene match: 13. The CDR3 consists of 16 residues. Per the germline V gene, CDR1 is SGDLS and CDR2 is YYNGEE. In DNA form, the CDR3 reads TGTGCCAGCAGCGCCGGGGGGACTACAGTTAGAAATGAGCAGTTCTTC. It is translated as CASSAGGTTVRNEQFF.

The CDR3 protein is CSVVGTSDWISYNEQFF. The CDR3 DNA reads TGCAGCGTTGTCGGGACTAGCGACTGGATTTCCTACAATGAGCAGTTCTTC. V gene TRBV29-1 combines with J gene TRBJ2-1, with 10 bases that match TRBD2. Germline CDR1 is SQVTM and CDR2 is ANQGSEA. The CDR3 sequence is 17 residues long. The junction had 10 bases not matched to a gene; V was cut back by 4 bases and J by 1 base.